The 25 T cell receptor beta chains reported below all come from one sample, sequenced in a study of blood T cell repertoires in COVID-19. Assay: immunoSEQ multiplex PCR; the TCRdb copy retains only in-frame clones and omits some. The table lists about 140,000 clones, 70% to 90% of them singletons. The material sequenced was PBMCs or T cells enriched from blood (not recorded which). All receptors derive from a woman in her forties who had recovered from COVID-19.

The chain recombines TRBV4-2 with TRBJ1-6, with D uncertain. CDR1 and CDR2 from the germline V gene are LGHNA and YNFKEQ. The CDR3 is 15 amino acids. Trimming removed 0 bases at V and 9 bases at J, with 12 bases between. The CDR3 loop reads CASSQEKSGGSPLHF. The CDR3 nucleotides read TGTGCCAGCAGCCAAGAGAAGTCCGGAGGTTCACCCCTCCACTTT.

The chain has TRBV28 and TRBJ1-5; D gene unclear. The CDR3 has 15 amino acids. The V end was cut by 7 bases, the J end by 0 bases, with 13 bases between. The V gene's germline CDR1 is MDHEN and CDR2 SYDVKM. In nucleotides, the CDR3 is TGTGCCAGCACCCTCCCAGGCAATAGCAATCAGCCCCAGCATTTT. Translation gives CASTLPGNSNQPQHF.

The V call is TRBV3-1 (or the pseudogene TRBV3-2), the J call TRBJ2-5; D unclear. This CDR3 is built from 15 residues. CDR1 and CDR2 (germline): LGHDT, YNNKEL (reference sequence). Trimming shortened V by 0 bases and J by 7 bases, and 15 bases separated the two germline ends. CDR3 sequence reads: CASSQDSSATWTQYF. The CDR3 DNA reads as TGTGCCAGCAGCCAAGATAGTAGTGCCACCTGGACCCAGTACTTC.

The rearrangement joins TRBV2 to TRBJ1-6, with a possible D match to TRBD1 (6 bases). The V and J ends lost 10 bases and 11 bases respectively, with 21 bases between them. This CDR3 contains 14 residues. In germline, CDR1 is SNHLY, CDR2 FYNNEI. CDR3 sequence: CATFTTGKDTPLHF. The DNA of the CDR3 is TGTGCCACCTTCACGACAGGAAAAGATACACCCCTCCACTTT. Together with reference TRBV2 and TRBJ1-6, the CDR3 gives the full variable domain: EPEVTQTPSHQVTQMGQEVILRCVPISNHLYFYWYRQILGQKVEFLVSFYNNEISEKSEIFDDQFSVERPDGSNFTLKIRSTKLEDSAMYFCATFTTGKDTPLHFGNGTRLTVT.

The chain employs TRBV11-2 and TRBJ1-2, with a weak D call TRBD1 (6 bases). V dropped 3 bases and J dropped 5 bases, with 13 bases sitting between them. The length of the CDR3 is 14 residues. From germline, CDR1 is SGHAT and CDR2 FQNNGV. CDR3 nucleotide sequence: TGTGCCAGCAGCTTGCACAGGGAAGGATATGGCTACACCTTC. This codes for CASSLHREGYGYTF. The full variable domain, its missing parts supplied by reference TRBV11-2 and TRBJ1-2, is EAGVAQSPRYKIIEKRQSVAFWCNPISGHATLYWYQQILGQGPKLLIQFQNNGVVDDSQLPKDRFSAERLKGVDSTLKIQPAKLEDSAVYLCASSLHREGYGYTFGSGTRLTVV.

The chain carries TRBV4-2 and TRBJ2-1, with 9 bases that match TRBD2. J gave up 3 bases and V 4 bases, and 7 bases lay outside the gene matches. CDR1 and CDR2 (germline): LGHNA, YNFKEQ. CDR3 size: 16 residues. CDR3 in amino acids: CASSRGLADGYNEQFF. In DNA form, the CDR3 reads TGTGCCAGCAGCCGGGGACTAGCTGACGGCTACAATGAGCAGTTCTTC.

The chain combines TRBV29-1 with TRBJ2-1; 11 positions agree with TRBD1. The V gene's germline CDR1 is SQVTM and CDR2 ANQGSEA. The CDR3 runs to 14 residues. Trimming at V came to 2 bases and at J to 6 bases, leaving 3 bases not matched to a gene. The CDR3 bases are TGCAGCGTTGAACCCGGGACAGGGGGCAATGAGCAGTTCTTC. The encoded protein is CSVEPGTGGNEQFF.

The CDR3 reads CAWSEELSEPQHF. CDR3 coding DNA: TGTGCCTGGAGCGAAGAGCTATCTGAGCCCCAGCATTTT. The rearrangement joins TRBV30 to TRBJ1-5; the D is unclear. Germline V lookup: CDR1 GTSNPN, CDR2 SVGIG (reference sequence). V lost 3 bases and J lost 8, with 14 bases in between. This CDR3 has 13 amino acids.

The DNA of the CDR3 is TGCAGCGTTGAAGTATACAATGAGCAGTTCTTC. Translating gives CSVEVYNEQFF. The chain combines TRBV29-1 with TRBJ2-1; D remains unclear. The germline gives CDR1 SQVTM, CDR2 ANQGSEA. The V end was cut by 1 base, the J end by 4 bases, with 2 bases between. This CDR3 is built from 11 residues.

The chain employs TRBV25-1 and TRBJ2-1; TRBD2 aligns across 8 bases. V trimming: 2 bases; J trimming: 8 bases; junction bases outside the gene matches: 11. This CDR3 is built from 16 residues. Germline CDR1 and CDR2: MGHDK and SYGVNS. CDR3 coding DNA: TGTGCCAGCAGTGAAACTCGGGGGGGCCGTACGGATGAGCAGTTCTTC. Amino acid sequence: CASSETRGGRTDEQFF.

The chain is built from TRBV10-3 and TRBJ1-5; 9 bases map to TRBD1. Trimming cost V 2 bases and J 7 bases; bases outside gene matches: 0. CDR3 length: 13 residues. Germline loops: CDR1 ENHRY, CDR2 SYGVKD. CDR3 region: CAISEGQGQPQHF. CDR3 DNA: TGTGCCATCAGTGAGGGACAGGGGCAGCCCCAGCATTTT.

This rearrangement joins TRBV19 to TRBJ1-6; D may be TRBD1 (6 bases). From germline, CDR1 is LNHDA and CDR2 SQIVND (reference sequence). The V end was cut by 4 bases, the J end by 7 bases, with 11 bases between. This CDR3 spans 14 amino acids. CDR3 DNA: TGTGCCAGTAGTAGAGGACAGAAGAATTCACCCCTCCACTTT. It is translated as CASSRGQKNSPLHF.

This clone was picked up one time. CDR3 loop: CASSFGSEQFF. In DNA form, the CDR3 reads TGTGCCAGCAGCTTCGGGAGTGAGCAGTTCTTC. The chain uses TRBV7-9 and TRBJ2-1; possible D gene TRBD2, 6 bases. Trimming shortened V by 3 bases and J by 9 bases, and 6 bases separated the two germline ends. This CDR3 comprises 11 residues. CDR1 and CDR2 (germline): SEHNR, FQNEAQ (reference sequence).

The V and J genes are TRBV5-8 and TRBJ1-5; 9 bases match TRBD1. Trimming at V came to 3 bases and at J to 4 bases, leaving 5 bases not matched to a gene. Germline V CDR1 and CDR2: SGHTS, YDEGEE. This CDR3 contains 15 residues. For the CDR3, the DNA is TGTGCCAGCAGCTGGGGGACAGGGCCTAATCAGCCCCAGCATTTT. This translates into CASSWGTGPNQPQHF.

The chain uses TRBV7-9 and TRBJ2-5, with no clear D. V lost 3 bases and J lost 2, with 13 bases in between. CDR1 SEHNR and CDR2 FQNEAQ come from the germline V gene (reference sequence). CDR3 size: 15 residues. The CDR3, as DNA: TGTGCCAGCAGCTTTAAGTACGACTCACAAGAGACCCAGTACTTC. It specifies CASSFKYDSQETQYF.

The genes are TRBV6-5 and TRBJ1-1, with a possible D match to TRBD1 (5 bases). Trimming stripped 2 bases from V and 10 bases from J, with 11 bases between. Germline lookup yields CDR1 MNHEY and CDR2 SVGAGI. This CDR3 has 12 amino acids. CDR3: CASSYEGAAAFF. The CDR3 region has the DNA TGTGCCAGCAGTTACGAAGGGGCGGCAGCTTTCTTT.

The rearrangement uses TRBV15 and TRBJ2-7; weak D call: TRBD1 (5 bases). This CDR3 region has 15 residues. The ends were cut back, 0 bases at V and 6 bases at J, with 15 bases in the middle. Germline V gives CDR1 LNHNV, CDR2 YYDKDF (reference sequence). CDR3 nucleotide sequence: TGTGCCACCAGCAGAGATAGAGAGGCAGGGTTCGAGCAGTACTTC. Protein product: CATSRDREAGFEQYF.

The chain couples TRBV5-1 to TRBJ2-7, with 7 bases that match TRBD2. The CDR3 extends over 14 amino acids. The V segment lost 7 bases and the J segment 4 bases; nucleotides outside the gene matches: 11. Germline CDR1 reads SGHRS; CDR2 reads YFSETQ. The CDR3 DNA sequence: TGCGCCAGCTCCCTGGGACTAAATATTTACGAGCAGTACTTC. Translated, it gives CASSLGLNIYEQYF.

The chain recombines TRBV7-9 with TRBJ1-4; tentatively, D is TRBD1 (6 bases). This CDR3 contains 15 residues. CDR1 is SEHNR and CDR2 is FQNEAQ in the germline V gene (reference sequence). The V end was cut by 5 bases, the J end by 0 bases, with 10 bases between. The CDR3 here is CASSDTGTTNEKLFF. The CDR3 DNA follows: TGTGCCAGCAGCGACACAGGGACAACTAATGAAAAACTGTTTTTT. The complete variable domain, with remaining parts taken from reference TRBV7-9 and TRBJ1-4, reads DTGVSQNPRHKITKRGQNVTFRCDPISEHNRLYWYRQTLGQGPEFLTYFQNEAQLEKSRLLSDRFSAERPKGSFSTLEIQRTEQGDSAMYLCASSDTGTTNEKLFFGSGTQLSVL.

This clone was observed a single time. V is TRBV5-5 and J is TRBJ2-1, with a tentative D call TRBD1 (6 bases). In germline, CDR1 is SGHKS, CDR2 YYEKEE (reference sequence). This CDR3 has 16 amino acids. V was trimmed by 0 bases and J by 0 bases, leaving 10 bases between them. CDR3 DNA: TGTGCCAGCAGCTTGGAGGGACAAGGCTCCTACAATGAGCAGTTCTTC. It is translated as CASSLEGQGSYNEQFF.

The genes are TRBV30 and TRBJ1-4; D is unresolved. This CDR3 comprises 12 residues. The germline CDR1 and CDR2 sequences are GTSNPN and SVGIG (reference sequence). V lost 2 bases and J 2 bases, leaving 3 bases between the germline ends. The CDR3 reads CAWSQTNEKLFF. The CDR3 bases are TGTGCCTGGAGTCAGACTAATGAAAAACTGTTTTTT.

The chain has TRBV5-8 and TRBJ2-1; the match to TRBD2 covers 10 bases. Germline CDR1 SGHTS, CDR2 YDEGEE. The length of the CDR3 is 17 residues. Unmatched junction bases numbered 5, after V lost 2 bases and J lost 0 bases. Here the CDR3 reads CASSFASGSPSYNEQFF. CDR3 bases: TGTGCCAGCAGCTTCGCTAGCGGGAGTCCCTCCTACAATGAGCAGTTCTTC.

The rearrangement joins TRBV25-1 to TRBJ1-3; a possible D gene is TRBD1 (5 bases). Looked up from germline, CDR1 is MGHDK and CDR2 is SYGVNS. The CDR3 is 16 amino acids. Trimming took 6 bases from V and 3 from J, leaving 18 bases between them. This chain's CDR3 is CASRYKDNDRGNTIYF. As DNA, the CDR3 is TGTGCCAGCAGGTATAAGGACAACGATCGTGGAAACACCATATATTTT.

The rearrangement links TRBV4-1 to TRBJ2-7, with D hard to call. The V gene's germline CDR1 is MGHRA and CDR2 YSYEKL. The V and J ends lost 3 bases and 2 bases respectively, with 11 bases between them. The CDR3 runs to 14 residues. CDR3 DNA sequence: TGCGCCAGCAGCCAGGCTGACACCACCTACGAGCAGTACTTC. Its translation: CASSQADTTYEQYF.

This clone was detected only once. The chain employs TRBV12-5 and TRBJ2-2; 11 bases match TRBD2. Germline V gives CDR1 LGHNT, CDR2 FRNRAP. The CDR3 length is 17 residues. Unmatched junction bases numbered 12, after V lost 6 bases and J lost 6 bases. The CDR3 sequence: CASGLGILAGVSGELFF. The CDR3 DNA reads TGTGCTAGTGGGTTAGGAATACTAGCGGGAGTTTCCGGGGAGCTGTTTTTT.